The 9 T cell receptor beta chains below were found in one sample sequenced in a study of CD8 T cells in ankylosing spondylitis. TCRdb re-derived calls from the 5' RACE reads in MiXCR, one entry per CDR3 protein. The table shows a few hundred thousand distinct CDR3 sequences, with 20% to 25% occurring only once. Findings and limits, study-wide: A motif of fewer than ten highly homologous TCR beta variants was seen as apparently characteristic of ankylosing spondylitis blood.

What these receptors recognize is not known. The sample comprised blood, either unsorted or a sorted T cell fraction (not recorded which). The receptors here all came from a male donor with ankylosing spondylitis.

This clonotype was found a few times. The gene calls are TRBV5-1 and TRBJ2-3; a weak D match, TRBD2 (6 bases). This CDR3 contains 14 residues. Germline CDR1 reads SGHRS; CDR2 reads YFSETQ. V was shortened by 6 bases and J by 2 bases, with 13 bases between the two germline ends. The CDR3 DNA reads TGCGCCAGCAATCTAGCGCGAGCCACAGATACGCAGTATTTT. Residues: CASNLARATDTQYF.

The chain combines TRBV20-1 with TRBJ2-5; 11 bases line up with TRBD2. Per the germline V gene, CDR1 is DFQATT and CDR2 is SNEGSKA (reference sequence). The CDR3 extends over 19 amino acids. The ends lost 3 bases at V and 1 base at J; junction bases unmatched: 16. CDR3 coding DNA: TGCAGTGCTAGCGGCACGACCGCTGGTAGCGGGAGGGTCCAAGAGACCCAGTACTTC. It is translated as CSASGTTAGSGRVQETQYF.

This clonotype was seen at least ten times. The chain joins TRBV15 to TRBJ2-7; 12 bases agree with TRBD2. With 0 bases clipped from V and 12 bases from J, the junction kept 9 bases outside the gene matches. The germline CDR1 and CDR2 sequences are LNHNV and YYDKDF (reference sequence). The CDR3 contains 15 residues. The DNA of the CDR3 is TGTGCCACCAGCAGAGAACTAGCGGGAGGCATGCTGATGTACTTC. It translates to CATSRELAGGMLMYF. The full variable domain, its missing parts supplied by reference TRBV15 and TRBJ2-7, is DAMVIQNPRYQVTQFGKPVTLSCSQTLNHNVMYWYQQKSSQAPKLLFHYYDKDFNNEADTPDNFQSRRPNTSFCFLDIRSPGLGDTAMYLCATSRELAGGMLMYFGPGTRLTVT.

The sample holds a few counts of this clonotype. The V call is TRBV5-1, the J call TRBJ2-1; TRBD2 matches at 13 bases. J gave up 3 bases and V 4 bases, and 4 bases lay outside the gene matches. This CDR3 has 16 amino acids. Germline V gene data show CDR1 as SGHRS and CDR2 as YFSETQ. The chain's CDR3 is CASSRLAGGGYNEQFF. The CDR3 DNA is TGCGCCAGCAGCAGACTAGCGGGAGGCGGCTACAATGAGCAGTTCTTC.

The chain couples TRBV7-9 to TRBJ1-1; 11 nucleotides line up with TRBD1. Germline CDR1 reads SEHNR; CDR2 reads FQNEAQ (reference sequence). The CDR3 is made up of 15 amino acids. Unmatched junction bases numbered 11, after V lost 5 bases and J lost 9 bases. CDR3 DNA: TGTGCCAGCAGCCTCGGGGGACAGGGGGTTGGAAAAGCTTTCTTT. Translating gives CASSLGGQGVGKAFF.

V and J are TRBV4-1 and TRBJ2-1; D ambiguous. Trimming removed 0 bases from V and 2 bases from J, with 14 bases in between. Germline values: CDR1 MGHRA, CDR2 YSYEKL. The CDR3 length is 17 residues. The CDR3 is CASSQDPLVRTYNEQFF. DNA of the CDR3: TGCGCCAGCAGCCAAGATCCCTTAGTGAGAACCTACAATGAGCAGTTCTTC.

This clonotype turned up a few times. The rearrangement uses TRBV5-1 and TRBJ2-2, with a tentative D call TRBD2 (6 bases). V was pared by 3 bases and J by 2 bases, with 11 bases between. Germline V gene data show CDR1 as SGHRS and CDR2 as YFSETQ. This CDR3 contains 15 residues. The DNA of the CDR3 is TGCGCCAGCAGCTCGGGACTCCTTAACACCGGGGAGCTGTTTTTT. Its translation is CASSSGLLNTGELFF.

This clonotype was found a few times. The chain employs TRBV7-3 and TRBJ2-1; 8 nucleotides agree with TRBD2. Germline V CDR1 and CDR2: SGHTA, FQGTGA. The CDR3 length is 15 residues. Germline trimming cut 4 bases from V and 4 bases from J; bases unmatched to any gene: 6. The CDR3 spells CASSSRAGEYNEQFF. The CDR3 nucleotides read TGTGCCAGCAGCTCACGAGCGGGAGAGTACAATGAGCAGTTCTTC.

The V and J genes are TRBV20-1 and TRBJ1-4; perhaps TRBD1 as D (5 bases). This CDR3 contains 14 residues. Germline-derived CDR1 and CDR2 are DFQATT and SNEGSKA (reference sequence). V lost 6 bases and J lost 4, with 15 bases in between. The CDR3: CSAPSGGSNEKLFF. The CDR3 bases are TGCAGTGCCCCAAGCGGGGGTAGTAATGAAAAACTGTTTTTT.